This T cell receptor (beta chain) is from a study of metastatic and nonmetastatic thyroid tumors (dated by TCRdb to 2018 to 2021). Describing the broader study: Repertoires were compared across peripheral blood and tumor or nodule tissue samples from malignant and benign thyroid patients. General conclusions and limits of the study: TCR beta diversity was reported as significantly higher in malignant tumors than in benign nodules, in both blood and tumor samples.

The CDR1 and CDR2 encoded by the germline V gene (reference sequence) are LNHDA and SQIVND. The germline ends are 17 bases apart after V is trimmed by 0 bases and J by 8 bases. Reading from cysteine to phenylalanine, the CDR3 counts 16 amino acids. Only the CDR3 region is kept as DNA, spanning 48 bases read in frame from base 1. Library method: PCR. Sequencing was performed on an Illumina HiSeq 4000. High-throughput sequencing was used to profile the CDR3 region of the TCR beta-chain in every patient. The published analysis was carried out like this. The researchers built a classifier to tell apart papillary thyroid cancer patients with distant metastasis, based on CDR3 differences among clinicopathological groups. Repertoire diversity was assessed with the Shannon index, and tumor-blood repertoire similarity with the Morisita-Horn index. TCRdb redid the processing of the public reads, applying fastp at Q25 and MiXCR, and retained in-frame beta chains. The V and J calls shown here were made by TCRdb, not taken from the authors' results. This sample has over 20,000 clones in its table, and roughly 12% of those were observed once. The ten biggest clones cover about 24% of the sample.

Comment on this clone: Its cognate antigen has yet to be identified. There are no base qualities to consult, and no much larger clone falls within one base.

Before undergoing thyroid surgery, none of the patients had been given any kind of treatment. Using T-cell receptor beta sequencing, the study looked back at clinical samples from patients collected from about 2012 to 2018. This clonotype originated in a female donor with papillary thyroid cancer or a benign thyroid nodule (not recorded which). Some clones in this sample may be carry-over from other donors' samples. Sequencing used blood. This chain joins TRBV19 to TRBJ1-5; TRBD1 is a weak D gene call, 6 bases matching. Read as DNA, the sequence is TGTGCCAGTAGTATAGATCGCGACAACCCAGGGGAGCCCCAGCATTTT. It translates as CASSIDRDNPGEPQHF.